This T cell receptor (beta chain) was retrieved from a study of CD8 T cells in ankylosing spondylitis. Study-wide results and limits: Blood from ankylosing spondylitis patients appeared to carry a characteristic eight-variant TCR beta motif.

This CDR3 region has 15 residues. Looked up from germline, CDR1 is DFQATT and CDR2 is SNEGSKA (reference sequence). J lost 4 bases, V lost 0 bases, and 8 bases had no gene match. TCRdb itself ran the 5' RACE reads through MiXCR, one entry per CDR3 protein. The sample yields 400,000 to 450,000 distinct CDR3 sequences, more than 15% seen once. The sample holds a few counts of this clonotype. Antigen: not known. The material sequenced was blood, either unsorted or a sorted T cell fraction (not recorded which). The sequence was collected from a male donor with ankylosing spondylitis. The gene calls are TRBV20-1 and TRBJ1-2; TRBD1 agrees at 7 bases. The chain's CDR3 is CSARDLGGGGYGYTF. The CDR3 coding sequence is TGCAGTGCTAGAGATCTTGGAGGGGGCGGCTATGGCTACACCTTC.